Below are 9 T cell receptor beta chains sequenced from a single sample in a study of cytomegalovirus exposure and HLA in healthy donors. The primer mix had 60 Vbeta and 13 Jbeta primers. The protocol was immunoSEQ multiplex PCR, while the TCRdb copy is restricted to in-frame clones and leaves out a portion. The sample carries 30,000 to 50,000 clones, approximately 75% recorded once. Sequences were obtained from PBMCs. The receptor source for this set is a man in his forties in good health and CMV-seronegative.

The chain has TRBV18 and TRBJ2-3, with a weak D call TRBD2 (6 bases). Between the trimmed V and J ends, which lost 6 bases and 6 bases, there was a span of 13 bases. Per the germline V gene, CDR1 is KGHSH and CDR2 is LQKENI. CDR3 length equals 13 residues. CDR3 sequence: CASSRDSVDTQYF. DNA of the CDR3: TGTGCCAGCTCCCGGGACTCAGTGGATACGCAGTATTTT.

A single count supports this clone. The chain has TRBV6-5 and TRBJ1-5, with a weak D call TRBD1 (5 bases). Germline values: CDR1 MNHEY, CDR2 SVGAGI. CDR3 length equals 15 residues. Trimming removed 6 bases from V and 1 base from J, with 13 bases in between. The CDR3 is CASRGEGNSNQPQHF. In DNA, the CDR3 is TGTGCCAGCAGAGGGGAGGGGAACAGCAATCAGCCCCAGCATTTT.

The CDR3 DNA sequence: TGTGCCAGCAGGCCCGGGACAGTATCAAATTCACCCCTCCACTTT. Translating gives CASRPGTVSNSPLHF. The rearrangement uses TRBV6-5 and TRBJ1-6; 7 bases are shared with TRBD1. Germline V CDR1 and CDR2: MNHEY, SVGAGI. Trimming removed 6 bases from V and 7 bases from J; junction bases left unmatched: 9. The CDR3 is made up of 15 amino acids.

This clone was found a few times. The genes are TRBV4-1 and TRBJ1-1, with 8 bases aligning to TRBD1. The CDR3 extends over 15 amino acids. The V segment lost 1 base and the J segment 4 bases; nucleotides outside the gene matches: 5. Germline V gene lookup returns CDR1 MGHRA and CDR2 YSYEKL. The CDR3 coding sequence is TGCGCCAGCAGCCAAGCCATGACAGGGGTCACTGAAGCTTTCTTT. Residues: CASSQAMTGVTEAFF.

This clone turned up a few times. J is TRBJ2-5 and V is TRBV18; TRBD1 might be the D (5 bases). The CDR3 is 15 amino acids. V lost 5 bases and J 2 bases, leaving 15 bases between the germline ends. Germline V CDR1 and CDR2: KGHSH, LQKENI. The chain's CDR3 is CASSSGSQGQETQYF. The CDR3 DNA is TGTGCCAGCTCATCAGGTTCGCAGGGACAAGAGACCCAGTACTTC.

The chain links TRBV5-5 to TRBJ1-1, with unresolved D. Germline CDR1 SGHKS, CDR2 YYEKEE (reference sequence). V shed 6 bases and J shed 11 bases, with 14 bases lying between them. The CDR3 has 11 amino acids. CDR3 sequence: CASIQGVYAFF. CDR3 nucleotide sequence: TGTGCCAGCATCCAAGGAGTATACGCTTTCTTT.

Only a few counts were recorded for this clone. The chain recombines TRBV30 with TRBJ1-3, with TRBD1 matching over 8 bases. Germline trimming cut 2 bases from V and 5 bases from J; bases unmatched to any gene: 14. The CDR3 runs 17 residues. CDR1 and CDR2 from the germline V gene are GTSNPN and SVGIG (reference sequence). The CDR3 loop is CAWSWTGSFSGRNTIYF. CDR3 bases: TGTGCCTGGAGTTGGACAGGGAGTTTCTCTGGCAGAAACACCATATATTTT.

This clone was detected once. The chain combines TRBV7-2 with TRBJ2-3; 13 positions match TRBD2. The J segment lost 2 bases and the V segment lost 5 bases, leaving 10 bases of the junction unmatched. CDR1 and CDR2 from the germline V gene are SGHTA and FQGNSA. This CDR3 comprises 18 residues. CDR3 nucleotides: TGTGCCAGCAGCCTTGGACTAGCGGGGGCCTATTCCACAGATACGCAGTATTTT. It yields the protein CASSLGLAGAYSTDTQYF.

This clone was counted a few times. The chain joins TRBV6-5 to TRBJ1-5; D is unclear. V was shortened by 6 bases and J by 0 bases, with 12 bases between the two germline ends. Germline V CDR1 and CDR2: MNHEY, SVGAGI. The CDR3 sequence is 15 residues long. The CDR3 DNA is TGTGCCAGCAGCTGGAATCGGGATAGCAATCAGCCCCAGCATTTT. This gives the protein CASSWNRDSNQPQHF.